Presented here are 7 T cell receptor beta chains from one specimen sequenced in a study of T cell repertoires in cytomegalovirus infection. Using its own MiXCR run on the reads, TCRdb lists one record per CDR3 protein. Of about 450,000 distinct CDR3 sequences listed, about 33% are singletons. Sequenced input: PBMCs. Receptors were obtained from a human donor in good health (CMV status not recorded). Some clones in this sample may be carry-over from other donors' samples.

This rearrangement joins TRBV7-9 to TRBJ2-5, with D unclear. Trimming left V 4 bases short and J 0 bases short, with 6 bases between. This CDR3 spans 13 amino acids. Germline CDR1 is SEHNR and CDR2 is FQNEAQ (reference sequence). DNA for the CDR3: TGTGCCAGCAGCTGGACGTACCAAGAGACCCAGTACTTC. Its translation is CASSWTYQETQYF.

This clonotype has a count of ten or more. The CDR3 is CASSLGRTAGANVLTF. The CDR3 DNA is TGTGCCAGCAGCTTAGGACGAACTGCCGGGGCCAACGTCCTGACTTTC. The chain has TRBV7-2 and TRBJ2-6; no clear D. This CDR3 spans 16 amino acids. CDR1 SGHTA and CDR2 FQGNSA come from the germline V gene. V lost 1 base, J lost 4 bases, and 11 bases lay in between. Complete variable domain (other parts from reference TRBV7-2 and TRBJ2-6): GAGVSQSPSNKVTEKGKDVELRCDPISGHTALYWYRQSLGQGLEFLIYFQGNSAPDKSGLPSDRFSAERTGGSVSTLTIQRTQQEDSAVYLCASSLGRTAGANVLTFGAGSRLTVL.

The chain links TRBV5-5 to TRBJ2-1; D unresolved. In germline, CDR1 is SGHKS, CDR2 YYEKEE (reference sequence). The length of the CDR3 is 15 residues. V was shortened by 1 base and J by 6 bases, with 14 bases between the two germline ends. The CDR3 nucleotides are TGTGCCAGCAGCTTGTCCGTCACTCCCTTCAATGAGCAGTTCTTC. It translates to CASSLSVTPFNEQFF.

This clonotype was picked up a small number of times. The chain uses TRBV7-9 and TRBJ2-7; TRBD1 might be the D (6 bases). Germline lookup yields CDR1 SEHNR and CDR2 FQNEAQ (reference sequence). This CDR3 comprises 17 residues. Trimming removed 0 bases from V and 3 bases from J, with 18 bases in between. The chain's CDR3 is CASSLAAPGAANYEQYF. DNA of the CDR3: TGTGCCAGCAGCTTAGCGGCCCCAGGGGCAGCGAACTACGAGCAGTACTTC.

The V and J genes are TRBV29-1 and TRBJ2-1; D perhaps matches TRBD2 (6 bases). V lost 4 bases, J lost 10 bases, and 17 bases lay in between. The CDR3 spans 13 residues. The V gene's germline CDR1 is SQVTM and CDR2 ANQGSEA. CDR3 in amino acids: CSVATRDLGEQFF. CDR3 nucleotides: TGCAGCGTTGCAACCCGGGACTTAGGAGAGCAGTTCTTC.

The V and J genes are TRBV5-4 and TRBJ2-5; 7 bases are shared with TRBD1. CDR1 is SGHNT, CDR2 YYREEE, per germline (reference sequence). The CDR3 is 14 amino acids. V was pared by 2 bases and J by 2 bases, with 3 bases of the junction left unmatched. The CDR3 coding sequence is TGTGCCAGCAGCTTAAGGACAGGTCAAGAGACCCAGTACTTC. Translating gives CASSLRTGQETQYF.

The chain links TRBV6-2 or TRBV6-3 to TRBJ2-7, with TRBD2 matching over 15 bases. Germline assignment: CDR1 MNHEY and CDR2 SVGEGT. J lost 3 bases, V lost 6 bases, and 12 bases had no gene match. The CDR3 runs to 18 residues. The CDR3 loop reads CASSYGTSGGPGFYEQYF. The DNA for the CDR3 is TGTGCCAGCAGCTACGGGACTAGCGGGGGGCCGGGTTTCTACGAGCAGTACTTC.